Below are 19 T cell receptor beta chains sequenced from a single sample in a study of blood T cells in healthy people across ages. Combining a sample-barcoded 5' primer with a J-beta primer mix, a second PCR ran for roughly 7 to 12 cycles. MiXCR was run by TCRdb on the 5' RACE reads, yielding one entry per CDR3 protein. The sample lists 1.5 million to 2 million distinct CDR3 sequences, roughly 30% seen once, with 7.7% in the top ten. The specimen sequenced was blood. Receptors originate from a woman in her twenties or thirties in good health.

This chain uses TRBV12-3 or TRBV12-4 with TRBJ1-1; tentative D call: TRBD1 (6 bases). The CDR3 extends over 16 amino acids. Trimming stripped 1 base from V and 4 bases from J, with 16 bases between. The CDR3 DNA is TGTGCCAGCAGTTTAGGGGGGGGGGGGCTCGGCACTGAAGCTTTCTTT. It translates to CASSLGGGGLGTEAFF.

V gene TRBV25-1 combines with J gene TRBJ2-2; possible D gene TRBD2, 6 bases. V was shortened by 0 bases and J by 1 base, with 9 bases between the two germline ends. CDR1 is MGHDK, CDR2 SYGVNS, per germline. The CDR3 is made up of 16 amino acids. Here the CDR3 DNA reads TGTGCCAGCAGTGAATATTGGGGAGGGAACACCGGGGAGCTGTTTTTT. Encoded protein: CASSEYWGGNTGELFF.

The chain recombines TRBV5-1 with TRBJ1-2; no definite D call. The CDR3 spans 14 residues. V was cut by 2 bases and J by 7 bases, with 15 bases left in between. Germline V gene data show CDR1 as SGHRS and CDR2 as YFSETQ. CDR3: CASSLTAPASGYTF. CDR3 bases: TGCGCCAGCAGCTTAACGGCACCTGCTAGTGGCTACACCTTC.

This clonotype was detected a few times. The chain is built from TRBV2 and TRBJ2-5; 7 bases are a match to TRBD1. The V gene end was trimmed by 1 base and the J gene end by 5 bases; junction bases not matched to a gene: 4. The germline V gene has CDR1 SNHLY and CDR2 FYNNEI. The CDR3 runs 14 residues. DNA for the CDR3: TGTGCCAGCAGTGAAGACAGGGGATCGGAGACCCAGTACTTC. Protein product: CASSEDRGSETQYF.

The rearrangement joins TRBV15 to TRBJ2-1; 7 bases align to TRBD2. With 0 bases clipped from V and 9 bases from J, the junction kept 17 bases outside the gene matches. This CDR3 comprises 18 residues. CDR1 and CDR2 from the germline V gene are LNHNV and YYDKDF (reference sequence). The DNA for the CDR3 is TGTGCCACCAGCAGAGATCCTATGACTAGCAGGAGTAAAAGTGAGCAGTTCTTC. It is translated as CATSRDPMTSRSKSEQFF.

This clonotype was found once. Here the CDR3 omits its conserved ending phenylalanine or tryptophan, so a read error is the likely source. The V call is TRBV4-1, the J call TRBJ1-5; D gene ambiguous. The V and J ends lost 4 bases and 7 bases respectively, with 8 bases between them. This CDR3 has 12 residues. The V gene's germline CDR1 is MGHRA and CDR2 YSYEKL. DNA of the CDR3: TGCGCCAGCAGCCTTGTTGGGCAGCCCCAGCATTCT. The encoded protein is CASSLVGQPQHS.

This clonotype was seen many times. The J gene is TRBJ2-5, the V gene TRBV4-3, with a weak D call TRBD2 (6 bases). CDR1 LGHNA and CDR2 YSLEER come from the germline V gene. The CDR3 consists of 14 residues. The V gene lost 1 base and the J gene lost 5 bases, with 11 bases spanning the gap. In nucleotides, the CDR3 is TGCGCCAGCAGCCAAGGGAGACTAGTGGAGACCCAGTACTTC. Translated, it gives CASSQGRLVETQYF.

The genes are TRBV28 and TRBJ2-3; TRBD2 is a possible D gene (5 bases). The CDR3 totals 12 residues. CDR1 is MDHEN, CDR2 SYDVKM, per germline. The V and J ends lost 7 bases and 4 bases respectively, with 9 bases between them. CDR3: CASMDGADTQYF. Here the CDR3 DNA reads TGTGCCAGCATGGACGGGGCAGATACGCAGTATTTT.

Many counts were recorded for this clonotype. DNA of the CDR3: TGTGCCTGGAGTTCTGGGACGTACGAGCAGTACTTC. This gives the protein CAWSSGTYEQYF. This rearrangement joins TRBV30 to TRBJ2-7; tentatively, D is TRBD1 or TRBD2 (5 bases each). The V end was cut by 2 bases, the J end by 4 bases, with 9 bases between. The length of the CDR3 is 12 residues. The germline CDR1 and CDR2 sequences are GTSNPN and SVGIG (reference sequence).

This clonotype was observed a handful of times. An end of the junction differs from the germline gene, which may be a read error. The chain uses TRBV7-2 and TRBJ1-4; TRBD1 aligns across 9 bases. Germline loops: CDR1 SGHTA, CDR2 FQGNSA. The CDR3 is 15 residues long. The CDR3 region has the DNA TGTGTCAGCAGCCGACAGGGGGGAACTAATGAAAAACTGTTTTTT. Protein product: CVSSRQGGTNEKLFF.

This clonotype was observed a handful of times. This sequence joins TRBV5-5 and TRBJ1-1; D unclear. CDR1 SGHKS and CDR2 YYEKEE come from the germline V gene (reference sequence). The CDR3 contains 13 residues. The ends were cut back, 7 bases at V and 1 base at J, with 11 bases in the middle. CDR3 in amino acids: CASLDGSNTEAFF. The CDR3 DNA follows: TGTGCCAGCCTGGACGGTTCGAACACTGAAGCTTTCTTT.

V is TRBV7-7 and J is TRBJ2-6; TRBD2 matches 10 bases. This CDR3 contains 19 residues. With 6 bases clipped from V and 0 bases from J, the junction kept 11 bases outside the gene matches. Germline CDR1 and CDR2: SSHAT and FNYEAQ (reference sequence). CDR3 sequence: CASSPHLAGDASGANVLTF. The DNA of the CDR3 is TGTGCCAGCAGTCCACATCTAGCGGGGGATGCCTCTGGGGCCAACGTCCTGACTTTC.

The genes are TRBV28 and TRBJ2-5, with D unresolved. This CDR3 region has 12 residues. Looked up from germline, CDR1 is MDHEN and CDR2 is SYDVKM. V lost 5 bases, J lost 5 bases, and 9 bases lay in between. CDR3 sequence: CASSGPRETQYF. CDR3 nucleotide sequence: TGTGCCAGCAGTGGCCCACGGGAGACCCAGTACTTC.

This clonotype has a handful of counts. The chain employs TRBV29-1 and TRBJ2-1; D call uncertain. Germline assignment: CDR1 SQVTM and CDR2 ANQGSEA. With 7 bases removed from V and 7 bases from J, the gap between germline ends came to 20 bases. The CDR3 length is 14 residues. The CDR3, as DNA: TGCAGCGGGTCTCGCCTACTCTCGCTGAATGAGCAGTTCTTC. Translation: CSGSRLLSLNEQFF.

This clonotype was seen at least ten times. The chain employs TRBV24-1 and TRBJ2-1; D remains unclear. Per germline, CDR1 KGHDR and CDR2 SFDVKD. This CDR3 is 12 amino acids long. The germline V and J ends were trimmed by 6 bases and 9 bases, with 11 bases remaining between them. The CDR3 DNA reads TGTGCCACCAGTTCCTTTGTGGGTGAGCAGTTCTTC. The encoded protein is CATSSFVGEQFF.

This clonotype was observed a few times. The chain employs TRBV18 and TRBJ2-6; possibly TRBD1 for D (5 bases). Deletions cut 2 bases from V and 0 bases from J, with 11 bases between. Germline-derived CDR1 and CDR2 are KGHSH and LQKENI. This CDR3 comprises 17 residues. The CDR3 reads CASSPKTVGSGANVLTF. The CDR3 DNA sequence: TGTGCCAGCTCACCAAAGACAGTCGGCTCTGGGGCCAACGTCCTGACTTTC.

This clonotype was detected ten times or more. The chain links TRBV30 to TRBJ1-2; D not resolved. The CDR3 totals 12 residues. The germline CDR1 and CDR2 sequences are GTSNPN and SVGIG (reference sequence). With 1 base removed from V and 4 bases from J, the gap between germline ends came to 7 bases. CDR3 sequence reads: CAWSGGVYGYTF. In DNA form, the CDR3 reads TGTGCCTGGAGTGGTGGCGTCTATGGCTACACCTTC.

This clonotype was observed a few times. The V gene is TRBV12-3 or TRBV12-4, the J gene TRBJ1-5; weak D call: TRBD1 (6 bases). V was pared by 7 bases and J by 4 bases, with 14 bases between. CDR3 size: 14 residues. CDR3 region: CASTLGDNNQPQHF. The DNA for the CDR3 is TGTGCCAGCACCTTGGGGGACAATAATCAGCCCCAGCATTTT.

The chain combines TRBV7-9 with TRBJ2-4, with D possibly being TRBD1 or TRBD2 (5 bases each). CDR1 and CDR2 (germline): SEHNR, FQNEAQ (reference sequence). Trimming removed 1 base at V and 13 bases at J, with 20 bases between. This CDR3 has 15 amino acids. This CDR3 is CASSLGGISYNEQYF. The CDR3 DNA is TGTGCCAGCAGCTTAGGGGGGATCTCCTACAATGAGCAGTACTTC.